The 11 T cell receptor beta chains below all came from one sample that was sequenced in a study of cytomegalovirus exposure and HLA in healthy donors. Primers for the PCR totalled 60 Vbeta and 13 Jbeta. Repertoires were generated with immunoSEQ multiplex PCR, while TCRdb's copy carries only in-frame clones and drops some. The sample contains around 100,000 clones, 74% of which appear only once. The sample comprised PBMCs. The receptor source for this set is a man aged 50-60 years in good health and CMV-seropositive.

The chain employs TRBV27 and TRBJ1-1, with D perhaps matching TRBD1 (6 bases). This CDR3 spans 13 amino acids. The germline V and J ends were trimmed by 3 bases and 3 bases, with 8 bases remaining between them. Germline V CDR1 and CDR2: MNHEY, SMNVEV (reference sequence). The DNA for the CDR3 is TGTGCCAGCAGTTTGCGACAGGACACTGAAGCTTTCTTT. It specifies CASSLRQDTEAFF.

The rearrangement joins TRBV5-1 to TRBJ1-1; perhaps TRBD1 as D (5 bases). Germline lookup yields CDR1 SGHRS and CDR2 YFSETQ. The V gene lost 5 bases and the J gene lost 7 bases, with 12 bases spanning the gap. The length of the CDR3 is 12 residues. The CDR3 loop reads CASRSGFGEAFF. CDR3 nucleotide sequence: TGCGCCAGCAGATCAGGGTTTGGTGAAGCTTTCTTT.

Regarding this clone: Distinct nucleotide sequences in the sample also encode this CDR3. This sequence joins TRBV6-1 and TRBJ1-5; D perhaps matches TRBD1 (6 bases). Looked up from germline, CDR1 is MNHNS and CDR2 is SASEGT. V was cut by 2 bases and J by 0 bases, with 14 bases left in between. The CDR3 consists of 17 residues. CDR3 region: CASSERGSLYSNQPQHF. The CDR3 coding sequence is TGTGCCAGCAGTGAAAGGGGGTCCCTTTATAGCAATCAGCCCCAGCATTTT.

The chain recombines TRBV10-2 with TRBJ2-2; maybe TRBD2 (7 bases). The CDR3 spans 15 residues. Germline assignment: CDR1 WSHSY and CDR2 SAAADI. Trimming took off 10 bases at V and 3 bases at J, with 18 bases between the two ends. CDR3 nucleotides: TGCGCCACAATTAAAGGGGGGGTGGACACCGGGGAGCTGTTTTTT. Protein product: CATIKGGVDTGELFF.

The chain is built from TRBV10-2 and TRBJ2-5; 10 positions agree with TRBD2. The V segment lost 3 bases and the J segment 6 bases; nucleotides outside the gene matches: 10. Germline CDR1 is WSHSY and CDR2 is SAAADI. The CDR3 has 16 residues. The CDR3 here is CASSDFPAGGAKTQYF. CDR3 nucleotides: TGCGCCAGCAGTGATTTTCCAGCGGGGGGGGCAAAGACCCAGTACTTC.

The V and J genes are TRBV30 and TRBJ2-5, with TRBD2 identical over 9 bases. CDR1 is GTSNPN, CDR2 SVGIG, per germline (reference sequence). V shed 0 bases and J 5 bases; nucleotides not matched to a gene: 16. The CDR3 runs 18 residues. This chain's CDR3 is CAWSVPERREGLGETQYF. The CDR3 coding sequence is TGTGCCTGGAGTGTACCGGAGCGGCGGGAGGGCTTAGGGGAGACCCAGTACTTC.

The V and J genes are TRBV6-1 and TRBJ2-2, with TRBD1 matching over 7 bases. The ends lost 9 bases at V and 0 bases at J; junction bases unmatched: 4. This CDR3 contains 14 residues. CDR1 and CDR2 from the germline V gene are MNHNS and SASEGT. As DNA, the CDR3 is TGTGCCAGTCGACAGGGTTCGAACACCGGGGAGCTGTTTTTT. This gives the protein CASRQGSNTGELFF.

The V call is TRBV7-2, the J call TRBJ2-5, with 10 bases identical to TRBD2. The ends lost 2 bases at V and 5 bases at J; junction bases unmatched: 5. Germline V CDR1 and CDR2: SGHTA, FQGNSA. The CDR3 has 15 amino acids. This CDR3 reads CASSLSGGGPETQYF. CDR3 DNA sequence: TGTGCCAGCAGCTTAAGCGGGGGGGGTCCGGAGACCCAGTACTTC.

In the case of this clone: Distinct nucleotide sequences in the sample also encode this CDR3. J is TRBJ2-3 and V is TRBV9, with a tentative D call TRBD1 (5 bases). Trimming left V 0 bases short and J 1 base short, with 6 bases between. The CDR3 consists of 14 residues. CDR1 and CDR2 from the germline V gene are SGDLS and YYNGEE. CDR3 sequence (DNA): TGTGCCAGCAGCGTAGGCAGGGGCACAGATACGCAGTATTTT. Protein: CASSVGRGTDTQYF.

This clone was found once. The V and J genes are TRBV19 and TRBJ1-2; TRBD1 matches 7 bases. Losses at the gene ends were 0 bases for V and 7 bases for J; bases not matched to a gene: 11. Germline loops: CDR1 LNHDA, CDR2 SQIVND (reference sequence). This CDR3 is 16 amino acids long. CDR3 DNA: TGTGCCAGTAGTATAGATCTTGAAGGGGGCGCGGCTGGCTACACCTTC. Its protein is CASSIDLEGGAAGYTF.

V usage is TRBV30 and J usage is TRBJ2-3; 11 bases agree with TRBD2. This CDR3 region has 14 residues. Germline trimming cut 3 bases from V and 4 bases from J; bases unmatched to any gene: 3. Germline assignment: CDR1 GTSNPN and CDR2 SVGIG (reference sequence). CDR3 in amino acids: CAWRTSGIPDTQYF. In DNA form, the CDR3 reads TGTGCCTGGAGGACTAGCGGGATCCCAGATACGCAGTATTTT.